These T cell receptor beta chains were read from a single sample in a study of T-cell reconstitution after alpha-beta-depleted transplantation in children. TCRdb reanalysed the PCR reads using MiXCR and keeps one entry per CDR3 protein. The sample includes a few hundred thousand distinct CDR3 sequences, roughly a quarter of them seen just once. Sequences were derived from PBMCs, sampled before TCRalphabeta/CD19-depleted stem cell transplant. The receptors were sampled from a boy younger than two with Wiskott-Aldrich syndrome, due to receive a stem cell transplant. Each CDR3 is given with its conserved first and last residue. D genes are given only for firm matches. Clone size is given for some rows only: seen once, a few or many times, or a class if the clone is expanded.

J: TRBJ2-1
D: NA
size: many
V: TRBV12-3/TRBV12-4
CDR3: CASRTTGLNEQFF
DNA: TGTGCCAGCAGGACGACAGGCCTCAATGAGCAGTTCTTC

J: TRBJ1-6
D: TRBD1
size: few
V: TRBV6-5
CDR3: CASSYRGRESPLHF
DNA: TGTGCCAGCAGTTATAGGGGGCGAGAATCACCCCTCCACTTT

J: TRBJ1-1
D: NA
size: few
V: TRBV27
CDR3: CASSFQEDTEAFF
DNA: TGTGCCAGCAGTTTCCAAGAGGACACTGAAGCTTTCTTT

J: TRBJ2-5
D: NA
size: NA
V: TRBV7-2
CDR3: CASSLVSLDSETQYF
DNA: TGTGCCAGCAGCTTAGTATCTTTGGACTCAGAGACCCAGTACTTC

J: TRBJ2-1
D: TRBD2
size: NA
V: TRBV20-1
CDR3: CSARDYGTSVYNEQFF
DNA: TGCAGTGCTAGAGATTATGGGACTAGCGTCTACAATGAGCAGTTCTTC

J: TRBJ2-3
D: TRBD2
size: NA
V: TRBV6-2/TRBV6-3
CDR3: CASSYLTSGSRDTQYF
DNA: TGTGCCAGCAGTTACTTGACTAGCGGGAGCAGAGATACGCAGTATTTT

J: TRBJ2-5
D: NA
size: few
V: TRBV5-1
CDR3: CASSLVGLETQYF
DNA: TGCGCCAGCAGCTTGGTAGGATTGGAGACCCAGTACTTC

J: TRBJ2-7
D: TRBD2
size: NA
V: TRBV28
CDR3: CASSSPGTSVEQYF
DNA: TGTGCCAGCAGTTCGCCCGGGACTAGCGTCGAGCAGTACTTC

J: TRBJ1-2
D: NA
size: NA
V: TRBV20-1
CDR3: CSASRLYDGYTF
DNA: TGCAGTGCTTCGAGGCTGTATGACGGCTACACCTTC

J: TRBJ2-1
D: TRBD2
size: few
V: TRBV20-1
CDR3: CSARGWTSGSAYNEQFF
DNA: TGCAGTGCTAGGGGTTGGACTAGCGGGAGTGCCTACAATGAGCAGTTCTTC

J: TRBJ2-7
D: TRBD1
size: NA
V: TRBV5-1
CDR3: CASRSGQGDDEQYF
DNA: TGCGCCAGCAGGTCGGGACAGGGGGATGACGAGCAGTACTTC

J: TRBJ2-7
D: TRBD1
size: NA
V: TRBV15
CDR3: CATRTGPGYEQYF
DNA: TGTGCCACCAGGACAGGGCCGGGCTACGAGCAGTACTTC

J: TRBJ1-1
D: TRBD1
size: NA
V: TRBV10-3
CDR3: CAISRQGGFEAFF
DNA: TGTGCCATCAGCCGACAGGGTGGCTTTGAAGCTTTCTTT

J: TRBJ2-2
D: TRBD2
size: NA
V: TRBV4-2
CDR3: CASSQDAGGRTGELFF
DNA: TGTGCCAGCAGCCAAGACGCGGGAGGGAGGACCGGGGAGCTGTTTTTT

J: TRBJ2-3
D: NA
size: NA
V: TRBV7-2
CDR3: CASTSFPGLQYF
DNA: TGTGCCAGTACATCCTTTCCGGGACTTCAGTATTTT

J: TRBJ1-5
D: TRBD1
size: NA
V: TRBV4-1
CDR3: CASSQEGDRDNQPQHF
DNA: TGCGCCAGCAGCCAAGAGGGGGACAGGGACAATCAGCCCCAGCATTTT

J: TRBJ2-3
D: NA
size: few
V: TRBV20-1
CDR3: CSAQRAIFVDTQYF
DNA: TGCAGTGCCCAGCGTGCTATTTTTGTGGATACGCAGTATTTT

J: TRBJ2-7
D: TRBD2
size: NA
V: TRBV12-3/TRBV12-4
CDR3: CASSRLRGAGVHSEQYF
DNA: TGTGCCAGCAGCCGCCTTAGGGGAGCGGGAGTTCACAGCGAGCAGTACTTC

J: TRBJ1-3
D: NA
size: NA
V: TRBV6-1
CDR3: CASRPSSGNTIYF
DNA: TGTGCCAGCAGGCCCAGCTCTGGAAACACCATATATTTT

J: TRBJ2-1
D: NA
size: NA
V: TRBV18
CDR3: CASSPVDGAYNEQFF
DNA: TGTGCCAGCTCACCAGTTGACGGAGCCTACAATGAGCAGTTCTTC

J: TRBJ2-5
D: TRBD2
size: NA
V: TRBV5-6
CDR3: CASSFGPAGGGETQYF
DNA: TGTGCCAGCAGCTTTGGACCAGCGGGAGGGGGAGAGACCCAGTACTTC

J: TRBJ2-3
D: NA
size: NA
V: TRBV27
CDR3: CASSFYRVISTDTQYF
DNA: TGTGCCAGCAGTTTTTACAGGGTTATTTCCACAGATACGCAGTATTTT

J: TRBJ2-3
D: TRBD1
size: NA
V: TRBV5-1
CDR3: CASSRDRGSADTQYF
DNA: TGCGCCAGCAGCAGGGACAGGGGTTCCGCAGATACGCAGTATTTT

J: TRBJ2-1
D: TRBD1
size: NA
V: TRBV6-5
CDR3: CASSYSAPDRRHEQFF
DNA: TGTGCCAGCAGTTACTCTGCCCCGGACAGGCGCCATGAGCAGTTCTTC

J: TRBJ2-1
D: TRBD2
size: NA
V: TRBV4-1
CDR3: CASSQGDRDYPYLRQFF
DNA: TGCGCCAGCAGCCAAGGGGATAGGGACTATCCATACCTCAGGCAGTTCTTC

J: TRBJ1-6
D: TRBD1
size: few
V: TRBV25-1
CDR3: CASSPDRGRSPLHF
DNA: TGTGCCAGCAGCCCAGACAGGGGGAGGTCACCCCTCCACTTT

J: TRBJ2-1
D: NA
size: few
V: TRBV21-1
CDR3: CASSKGSPNNEQFF
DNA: TGTGCCAGCAGCAAAGGCTCACCAAACAATGAGCAGTTCTTC

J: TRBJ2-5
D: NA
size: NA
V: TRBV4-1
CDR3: CASSQLRGGKETQYF
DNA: TGCGCCAGCAGCCAGCTAAGGGGGGGAAAAGAGACCCAGTACTTC

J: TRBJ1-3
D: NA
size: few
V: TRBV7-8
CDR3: CASSLAHSGNTIYF
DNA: TGTGCCAGCAGCTTAGCCCACTCTGGAAACACCATATATTTT

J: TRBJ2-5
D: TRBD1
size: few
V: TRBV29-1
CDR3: CSADRTGEETQYF
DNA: TGCAGCGCTGACAGGACAGGGGAAGAGACCCAGTACTTC

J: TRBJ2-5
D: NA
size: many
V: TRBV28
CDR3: CASSFRETQYF
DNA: TGTGCCAGCAGTTTTAGGGAGACCCAGTACTTC

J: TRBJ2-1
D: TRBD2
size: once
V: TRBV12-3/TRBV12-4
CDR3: CASSSMTSGDYNEQFF
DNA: TGTGCCAGCAGTTCAATGACTAGCGGAGACTACAATGAGCAGTTCTTC

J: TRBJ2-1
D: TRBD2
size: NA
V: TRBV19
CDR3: CASTYGLAGVNEQFF
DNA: TGTGCCAGTACCTATGGGCTAGCGGGAGTAAATGAGCAGTTCTTC

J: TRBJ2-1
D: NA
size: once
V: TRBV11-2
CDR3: CASSLPRFLGRSYNEQFF
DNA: TGTGCCAGCAGCCTACCAAGGTTTCTCGGTAGGTCCTACAATGAGCAGTTCTTC

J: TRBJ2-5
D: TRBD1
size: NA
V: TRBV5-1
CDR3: CASSLWGQGGQETQYF
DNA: TGCGCCAGCAGCTTGTGGGGACAGGGGGGACAAGAGACCCAGTACTTC

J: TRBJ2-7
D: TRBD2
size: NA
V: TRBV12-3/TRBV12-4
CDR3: CASSLRGLAGGQDEQYF
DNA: TGTGCCAGCAGTTTACGGGGACTAGCGGGAGGGCAGGACGAGCAGTACTTC

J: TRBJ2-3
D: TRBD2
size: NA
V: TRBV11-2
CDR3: CASSEGTSGADTQYF
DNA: TGTGCCAGCAGCGAAGGGACTAGTGGTGCAGATACGCAGTATTTT

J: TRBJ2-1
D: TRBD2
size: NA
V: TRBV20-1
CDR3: CSARERLAVYNEQFF
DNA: TGCAGTGCTAGAGAACGCCTAGCGGTCTACAATGAGCAGTTCTTC

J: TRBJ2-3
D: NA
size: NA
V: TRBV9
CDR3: CASSVDPGGSWSTDTQYF
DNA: TGTGCCAGCAGCGTTGACCCAGGTGGGTCTTGGAGCACAGATACGCAGTATTTT

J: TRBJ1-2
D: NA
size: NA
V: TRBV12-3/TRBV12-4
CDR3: CASSITGRNYGYTF
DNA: TGTGCCAGCAGTATTACAGGGCGTAACTATGGCTACACCTTC

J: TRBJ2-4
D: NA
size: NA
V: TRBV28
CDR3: CASSLWGPKNIQYF
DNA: TGTGCCAGCAGTTTATGGGGTCCCAAAAACATTCAGTACTTC

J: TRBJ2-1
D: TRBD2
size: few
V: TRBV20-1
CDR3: CSARDVGGIYNEQFF
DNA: TGCAGTGCTAGAGATGTGGGAGGGATCTACAATGAGCAGTTCTTC

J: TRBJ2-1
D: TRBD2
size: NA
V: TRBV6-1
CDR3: CASSRSPSGGINEQFF
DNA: TGTGCCAGCAGTAGATCTCCTAGCGGGGGTATCAATGAGCAGTTCTTC

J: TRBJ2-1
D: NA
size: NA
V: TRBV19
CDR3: CASSAELGSEQFF
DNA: TGTGCCAGTAGTGCAGAACTTGGGAGTGAGCAGTTCTTC

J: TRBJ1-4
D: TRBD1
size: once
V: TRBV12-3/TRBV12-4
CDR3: CASSRRQGEREKLFF
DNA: TGTGCCAGCAGCCGGCGACAGGGGGAAAGGGAAAAACTGTTTTTT